The clone carrying this TCR beta chain was counted at least ten times. The record originates from a study of T cells in Graves' hyperthyroidism and ophthalmopathy. Study background: Blood from the periphery was taken at initial diagnosis, before any treatment.

Researchers took RNA transcripts and amplified the TCR beta CDR3 regions from them. First-round RT-PCR of the TCR CDR3 relied on the HTBI primer set. TCRdb called the multiplex PCR reads again in MiXCR, with one record for every CDR3 protein. This sample has approximately 690,000 distinct CDR3 sequences, with 20% to 25% found just once. Germline V lookup: CDR1 MNHEY, CDR2 SMNVEV (reference sequence). V lost 0 bases and J lost 0, with 11 bases in between. The CDR3 length is 17 residues. Ophthalmopathy cases met thresholds of Clinical Activity Score at least 3, NOSPECS grade at least 4 and duration under 3 months. Each 10 ml fresh peripheral blood draw supplied the PBMCs.

The sequencing input was blood. V is TRBV27 and J is TRBJ1-4, with D unresolved. The clonotype originates from a man under 40 with Graves' ophthalmopathy. The CDR3 DNA reads as TGTGCCAGCAGTTTATCGTTGCCCGAAGCAACTAATGAAAAACTGTTTTTT. Protein sequence: CASSLSLPEATNEKLFF.